The 11 T cell receptor beta chains listed next were all sequenced from one sample in a study of shared clonotypes between healthy human individuals. Positively selected for CCR7, the CD45RO-negative cells used as naive CD8 cells excluded terminally differentiated effector memory CD45RA+ cells. Profiling relied on immunoSEQ multiplex PCR, and the TCRdb table lists in-frame clones only, not all of them. The repertoire consists of about 2.1 million clones, with roughly 91% occurring once and the leading ten covering around 1.7%. The specimen was naive CD8+ T cells from PBMCs. The receptors were sampled from a man aged 18 to 29 in good health. Some clones in this sample may be carry-over from other donors' samples.

This clone was seen once. The chain employs TRBV27 and TRBJ2-7, with a tentative D call TRBD1 (5 bases). V lost 6 bases to trimming and J lost 6 bases, with 21 bases between them. The CDR3 has 15 amino acids. Germline V gene sequence: CDR1 MNHEY, CDR2 SMNVEV (reference sequence). CDR3 amino acids: CASSHGTGGFAEQYF. The CDR3 nucleotides read TGTGCCAGCAGCCACGGCACAGGTGGGTTCGCCGAGCAGTACTTC.

The rearrangement uses TRBV2 and TRBJ2-7, with no clear D. Germline V CDR1 and CDR2: SNHLY, FYNNEI. This CDR3 region has 13 residues. Trimming left V 4 bases short and J 2 bases short, with 9 bases between. The CDR3 region is CASSVRNPYEQYF. The DNA for the CDR3 is TGTGCCAGCAGTGTCAGGAACCCCTACGAGCAGTACTTC.

The chain links TRBV7-9 to TRBJ1-1, with 7 bases matching TRBD1. Germline V CDR1 and CDR2: SEHNR, FQNEAQ (reference sequence). V was clipped by 1 base and J by 0 bases; unmatched bases: 5. This CDR3 is built from 16 residues. CDR3 sequence reads: CASSLDKQGLNTEAFF. CDR3 DNA: TGTGCCAGCAGCTTAGATAAACAGGGGTTGAACACTGAAGCTTTCTTT.

CDR3 residues: CASSLTGGRYQETQYF. In nucleotides, the CDR3 is TGTGCCAGCAGCTTAACAGGTGGGAGGTACCAAGAGACCCAGTACTTC. V and J are TRBV7-3 and TRBJ2-5; weak D call: TRBD2 (6 bases). Between the trimmed V and J ends, which lost 0 bases and 0 bases, there was a span of 11 bases. This CDR3 region has 16 residues. The germline V gene encodes CDR1 SGHTA and CDR2 FQGTGA. The full variable domain, rest sourced from reference TRBV7-3 and TRBJ2-5, is GAGVSQTPSNKVTEKGKYVELRCDPISGHTALYWYRQSLGQGPEFLIYFQGTGAADDSGLPNDRFFAVRPEGSVSTLKIQRTERGDSAVYLCASSLTGGRYQETQYFGPGTRLLVL.

DNA for the CDR3: TGTGCCAGCAGCCCGAGCCCGCCCGGCGAGCAGTACTTC. Protein sequence: CASSPSPPGEQYF. The chain combines TRBV5-5 with TRBJ2-7; unclear D gene. This CDR3 contains 13 residues. Germline V lookup: CDR1 SGHKS, CDR2 YYEKEE (reference sequence). V lost 4 bases to trimming and J lost 6 bases, with 14 bases between them.

The rearrangement links TRBV27 to TRBJ2-7; tentatively, D is TRBD1 (6 bases). V shed 2 bases and J shed 7 bases, with 15 bases lying between them. The CDR3 contains 14 residues. The germline CDR1 and CDR2 sequences are MNHEY and SMNVEV (reference sequence). CDR3 loop: CASSLIWAQGEQYF. The CDR3 nucleotides are TGTGCCAGCAGTTTAATTTGGGCGCAGGGGGAGCAGTACTTC.

CDR3 DNA: TGTGCCAGCAGCGCCAGGGGGACGGGAGTTTCGGAAGAGCAGTACTTC. As protein: CASSARGTGVSEEQYF. The chain uses TRBV9 and TRBJ2-7; TRBD1 might be the D (7 bases). The V and J ends lost 3 bases and 7 bases respectively, with 23 bases between them. CDR1 and CDR2 (germline): SGDLS, YYNGEE. This CDR3 is built from 16 residues.

The V and J genes are TRBV5-6 and TRBJ2-3; D remains ambiguous. V lost 4 bases, J lost 4 bases, and 13 bases lay in between. This CDR3 has 14 amino acids. Germline values: CDR1 SGHDT, CDR2 YYEEEE. The CDR3 DNA follows: TGTGCCAGCAGCATACTTGAGGCGGCAGATACGCAGTATTTT. Amino acids: CASSILEAADTQYF.

V and J are TRBV7-9 and TRBJ2-1; D might be TRBD1 or TRBD2, each matching 7 bases. The CDR3 has 14 residues. V shed 5 bases and J shed 8 bases, with 16 bases lying between them. Germline assignment: CDR1 SEHNR and CDR2 FQNEAQ (reference sequence). The CDR3 loop is CASSRTAGGDEQFF. Written as DNA, the CDR3 is TGTGCCAGCAGCCGGACGGCAGGGGGGGATGAGCAGTTCTTC.

The chain employs TRBV27 and TRBJ2-7; weak D call: TRBD2 (6 bases). V gave up 6 bases and J gave up 5 bases, with 14 bases separating them. The CDR3 loop spans 13 amino acids. Germline V lookup: CDR1 MNHEY, CDR2 SMNVEV (reference sequence). CDR3 sequence reads: CASSGGAPHEQYF. CDR3 bases: TGTGCCAGCAGCGGAGGGGCCCCCCACGAGCAGTACTTC.

J is TRBJ2-5 and V is TRBV4-1; D remains unclear. Between the trimmed V and J ends, which lost 2 bases and 5 bases, there was a span of 6 bases. CDR1 is MGHRA and CDR2 is YSYEKL in the germline V gene. The CDR3 consists of 12 residues. CDR3 loop: CASSQPGETQYF. DNA of the CDR3: TGCGCCAGCAGCCAACCTGGGGAGACCCAGTACTTC.